The clone carrying this T cell receptor beta chain appeared once. The sample originates from a study of blood T cell repertoires in COVID-19. Losses at the gene ends were 4 bases for V and 4 bases for J; bases not matched to a gene: 7. The CDR3 totals 16 residues. Germline-derived CDR1 and CDR2 are SGHNT and YYREEE (reference sequence). Per the study methods: Nucleated cell number was recorded as an estimate derived from reference gene primer amplification. Using immunoSEQ multiplex PCR, the repertoire was profiled, and TCRdb retains in-frame clones only, with some absent. That table supplies the V and J calls and clone size; D and trimming were determined from the DNA. The repertoire consists of approximately 290,000 clones, with approximately 85% occurring once and the leading ten covering roughly 0.87%.

The material sequenced was peripheral blood. V gene TRBV5-4 combines with J gene TRBJ2-1; 11 bases are a match to TRBD2. This clonotype originated in a human donor with COVID-19, enrolled during active disease. The donor label of this sample is uncertain. CDR3 sequence: CASSLGTSGLYNEQFF. Here the CDR3 DNA reads TGTGCCAGCAGCCTCGGGACTAGCGGACTATACAATGAGCAGTTCTTC. The full variable domain, rest sourced from reference TRBV5-4 and TRBJ2-1, is ETGVTQSPTHLIKTRGQQVTLRCSSQSGHNTVSWYQQALGQGPQFIFQYYREEENGRGNFPPRFSGLQFPNYSSELNVNALELDDSALYLCASSLGTSGLYNEQFFGPGTRLTVL.